The 29 T cell receptor beta chains below all came from one sample that was sequenced in a study of shared clonotypes between healthy human individuals. Method: immunoSEQ multiplex PCR; TCRdb's copy keeps in-frame clones and lacks some. Of fewer than 850,000 clones in the sample, roughly 88% were seen once. Sequencing used memory CD8+ T cells from PBMCs. Subset reported: CD45RO+ cells pooled with CCR7-negative TemRA cells. The receptors come from a young man in good health. Some clones in this sample may be carry-over from other donors' samples.

This chain uses TRBV25-1 with TRBJ2-7; 8 nucleotides match TRBD1. This CDR3 has 15 residues. In germline, CDR1 is MGHDK, CDR2 SYGVNS. V gave up 3 bases and J gave up 4 bases; unmatched junction bases: 8. CDR3 region: CASSDHWDRSYEQYF. In nucleotides, the CDR3 is TGTGCCAGCAGTGATCATTGGGACAGGTCATACGAGCAGTACTTC.

This chain connects TRBV27 to TRBJ2-1; D is unclear. CDR1 and CDR2 (germline): MNHEY, SMNVEV (reference sequence). CDR3 length: 13 amino acids. Trimming shortened V by 5 bases and J by 4 bases, and 9 bases separated the two germline ends. CDR3 protein: CASSPDYYNEQFF. The CDR3 bases are TGTGCCAGCAGTCCCGATTATTACAATGAGCAGTTCTTC.

This sequence joins TRBV9 and TRBJ1-1; tentative D call: TRBD1 (6 bases). Looked up from germline, CDR1 is SGDLS and CDR2 is YYNGEE. The length of the CDR3 is 12 residues. Trimming cost V 8 bases and J 0 bases, with 8 bases left between them. The CDR3 reads CARYRVNTEAFF. CDR3 DNA sequence: TGTGCCAGGTACAGGGTGAACACTGAAGCTTTCTTT.

This clone was seen once. The chain has TRBV7-2 and TRBJ1-3, with D possibly matching TRBD1 (6 bases). The CDR3 runs to 14 residues. V was trimmed by 5 bases and J by 2 bases, leaving 10 bases between them. Germline V gene data show CDR1 as SGHTA and CDR2 as FQGNSA. The CDR3 loop reads CASSRTGTGNTIYF. The CDR3 DNA reads TGTGCCAGCAGCCGAACAGGGACTGGAAACACCATATATTTT.

The V and J genes are TRBV4-2 and TRBJ2-2; TRBD1 agrees at 7 bases. The CDR3 has 17 residues. CDR1 LGHNA and CDR2 YNFKEQ come from the germline V gene. The trim removed 0 bases at V and 4 bases at J, leaving 8 bases unmatched. The CDR3 coding sequence is TGTGCCAGCAGCCAAGATCTGACAGGGTCGGTCACCGGGGAGCTGTTTTTT. Translating it yields CASSQDLTGSVTGELFF.

The rearrangement links TRBV7-9 to TRBJ2-1; 12 positions match TRBD2. The V gene's germline CDR1 is SEHNR and CDR2 FQNEAQ (reference sequence). Germline trimming cut 4 bases from V and 6 bases from J; bases unmatched to any gene: 4. The CDR3 contains 15 residues. CDR3 region: CASSSLGLAGNEQFF. Here the CDR3 DNA reads TGTGCCAGCAGCTCCCTGGGACTAGCGGGCAATGAGCAGTTCTTC.

The chain joins TRBV28 to TRBJ2-7; D is perhaps TRBD1 (5 bases). Germline V lookup: CDR1 MDHEN, CDR2 SYDVKM. The CDR3 runs to 15 residues. V was cut by 1 base and J by 3 bases, with 13 bases left in between. Written as DNA, the CDR3 is TGTGCCAGCAGTTTATATCCAGGGCGCTACTACGAGCAGTACTTC. Translated: CASSLYPGRYYEQYF.

This clone was counted only a few times. V gene TRBV7-8 combines with J gene TRBJ2-7, with 8 bases identical to TRBD1. Per the germline V gene, CDR1 is SGHVS and CDR2 is FQNEAQ. Trimming at V came to 3 bases and at J to 6 bases, leaving 7 bases not matched to a gene. This CDR3 has 14 amino acids. CDR3 DNA: TGTGCCAGCAGCTTCGGACAGGGTTCCCCCGAGCAGTACTTC. Protein: CASSFGQGSPEQYF.

The chain couples TRBV7-9 to TRBJ2-7, with D possibly being TRBD2 (6 bases). Per the germline V gene, CDR1 is SEHNR and CDR2 is FQNEAQ (reference sequence). Trimming took 5 bases from V and 2 from J, leaving 10 bases between them. The CDR3 length is 13 residues. The CDR3 here is CASSPGSTYEQYF. CDR3 sequence (DNA): TGTGCCAGCAGCCCCGGGAGTACCTACGAGCAGTACTTC. Looking up the rest from reference TRBV7-9 and TRBJ2-7 gives the full variable domain: DTGVSQNPRHKITKRGQNVTFRCDPISEHNRLYWYRQTLGQGPEFLTYFQNEAQLEKSRLLSDRFSAERPKGSFSTLEIQRTEQGDSAMYLCASSPGSTYEQYFGPGTRLTVT.

The gene calls are TRBV9 and TRBJ1-2; TRBD1 is a possible D gene (5 bases). Looked up from germline, CDR1 is SGDLS and CDR2 is YYNGEE. Trimming pared 3 bases from V and 10 bases from J, leaving 13 bases between. The CDR3 has 12 residues. As DNA, the CDR3 is TGTGCCAGCAGCGGAAGACAGAGTACCTACACCTTC. Protein product: CASSGRQSTYTF.

In DNA, the CDR3 is TGTGCCAGTAGTAAGGGGGACTCCGAGGTAGAGACCCAGTACTTC. It codes for CASSKGDSEVETQYF. This chain joins TRBV19 and TRBJ2-5, with D tentatively TRBD1 or TRBD2 (6 bases each). The germline V and J ends were trimmed by 4 bases and 4 bases, with 16 bases remaining between them. Germline CDR1 reads LNHDA; CDR2 reads SQIVND (reference sequence). The CDR3 covers 15 residues.

The chain employs TRBV5-1 and TRBJ2-5, with D perhaps matching TRBD1 or TRBD2 (6 bases each). This CDR3 spans 18 amino acids. Trimming took off 2 bases at V and 0 bases at J, with 20 bases between the two ends. The germline V gene encodes CDR1 SGHRS and CDR2 YFSETQ. This CDR3 reads CASSFGWGRGDNQETQYF. The CDR3 coding sequence is TGCGCCAGCAGCTTCGGCTGGGGGCGGGGCGACAACCAAGAGACCCAGTACTTC.

J is TRBJ2-7 and V is TRBV5-1, with D hard to call. The CDR3 length is 14 residues. The V gene's germline CDR1 is SGHRS and CDR2 YFSETQ. With 5 bases removed from V and 2 bases from J, the gap between germline ends came to 14 bases. CDR3 DNA: TGCGCCAGCAGACCTACCCTGACACCCTACGAGCAGTACTTC. Amino acid sequence: CASRPTLTPYEQYF.

V is TRBV13 and J is TRBJ2-3, with D perhaps matching TRBD1 (5 bases). V was cut by 2 bases and J by 6 bases, with 12 bases left in between. Germline V gives CDR1 PRHDT, CDR2 FYEKMQ (reference sequence). This CDR3 contains 14 residues. The CDR3 reads CASSLLQDGDTQYF. DNA for the CDR3: TGTGCCAGCAGCTTATTACAGGATGGGGATACGCAGTATTTT.

The chain is built from TRBV27 and TRBJ2-5, with 7 bases identical to TRBD1. CDR1 MNHEY and CDR2 SMNVEV come from the germline V gene (reference sequence). With V trimmed by 6 bases and J by 1 base, 14 bases remained unmatched. The CDR3 has 17 amino acids. This CDR3 is CASSPFPGQKSQETQYF. CDR3 bases: TGTGCCAGCAGCCCATTTCCGGGACAGAAATCCCAAGAGACCCAGTACTTC.

This clone has only one observation. The chain uses TRBV5-1 and TRBJ2-1, with no clear D. V lost 5 bases to trimming and J lost 2 bases, with 8 bases between them. CDR1 SGHRS and CDR2 YFSETQ come from the germline V gene. There are 13 residues in the CDR3. The CDR3 bases are TGCGCCAGCAGTGCCTTGACCTACAATGAGCAGTTCTTC. It specifies CASSALTYNEQFF.

The gene calls are TRBV30 and TRBJ2-7; 8 nucleotides line up with TRBD1. This CDR3 has 14 residues. CDR1 is GTSNPN and CDR2 is SVGIG in the germline V gene (reference sequence). V trimming: 1 base; J trimming: 4 bases; junction bases outside the gene matches: 6. CDR3 in DNA: TGTGCCTGGAGTGGGCTGACAGGGGTATACGAGCAGTACTTC. Translated, it gives CAWSGLTGVYEQYF.

The chain links TRBV7-9 to TRBJ2-2; the D is unclear. V gave up 7 bases and J gave up 0 bases, with 9 bases separating them. The germline CDR1 and CDR2 sequences are SEHNR and FQNEAQ (reference sequence). This CDR3 is built from 14 residues. Here the CDR3 DNA reads TGTGCCAGCACCACACAGCCGAACACCGGGGAGCTGTTTTTT. Its translation is CASTTQPNTGELFF.

The chain recombines TRBV15 with TRBJ2-7; D possibly corresponds to TRBD1 (6 bases). CDR3 length: 15 residues. Trimming removed 0 bases from V and 7 bases from J, with 16 bases in between. Germline V gives CDR1 LNHNV, CDR2 YYDKDF (reference sequence). The CDR3 loop is CATSRDRGRGREQYF. In DNA, the CDR3 is TGTGCCACCAGCAGAGATCGAGGCAGGGGAAGGGAGCAGTACTTC.

The genes are TRBV28 and TRBJ1-1, with TRBD1 matching 9 bases. Per the germline V gene, CDR1 is MDHEN and CDR2 is SYDVKM. The CDR3 is 14 amino acids. Germline trimming cut 5 bases from V and 7 bases from J; bases unmatched to any gene: 8. This CDR3 is CASSGWTGEVEAFF. The DNA of the CDR3 is TGTGCCAGCAGTGGGTGGACAGGGGAGGTTGAAGCTTTCTTT.

CDR3 region: CASSPSALRGEQYF. CDR3 DNA sequence: TGTGCCAGCAGTCCTAGCGCCCTCCGCGGGGAGCAGTACTTC. This rearrangement joins TRBV2 to TRBJ2-7; D may be TRBD2 (6 bases). The CDR3 is made up of 14 amino acids. The V gene's germline CDR1 is SNHLY and CDR2 FYNNEI. Trimming shortened V by 5 bases and J by 7 bases, and 18 bases separated the two germline ends. The complete variable domain, with remaining parts taken from reference TRBV2 and TRBJ2-7, reads EPEVTQTPSHQVTQMGQEVILRCVPISNHLYFYWYRQILGQKVEFLVSFYNNEISEKSEIFDDQFSVERPDGSNFTLKIRSTKLEDSAMYFCASSPSALRGEQYFGPGTRLTVT.

The chain joins TRBV7-9 to TRBJ1-2; possible D gene TRBD1, 5 bases. The length of the CDR3 is 15 residues. The germline gives CDR1 SEHNR, CDR2 FQNEAQ (reference sequence). Trimming removed 3 bases at V and 4 bases at J, with 15 bases between. CDR3 in amino acids: CASSFSRQGGYGYTF. CDR3 coding DNA: TGTGCCAGCAGCTTCTCGCGTCAGGGTGGCTATGGCTACACCTTC.

V usage is TRBV29-1 and J usage is TRBJ1-1; D is undetermined. From germline, CDR1 is SQVTM and CDR2 ANQGSEA. Between the trimmed V and J ends, which lost 2 bases and 2 bases, there was a span of 9 bases. This CDR3 spans 13 amino acids. This CDR3 is CSVEYGVNTEAFF. CDR3 nucleotides: TGCAGCGTTGAATATGGAGTTAACACTGAAGCTTTCTTT.

V and J are TRBV7-7 and TRBJ2-1, with 7 nucleotides matching TRBD2. After removal of 1 base from V and 5 bases from J, the junction contained 11 bases not matched to a gene. This CDR3 contains 17 residues. Germline V gives CDR1 SSHAT, CDR2 FNYEAQ (reference sequence). The CDR3 sequence: CASSLGEGSSGDNEQFF. The CDR3 nucleotides read TGTGCCAGCAGCTTAGGGGAGGGAAGCAGCGGGGACAATGAGCAGTTCTTC.

V is TRBV5-6 and J is TRBJ2-7; 10 bases are a match to TRBD1. CDR1 SGHDT and CDR2 YYEEEE come from the germline V gene. CDR3 size: 13 residues. V lost 3 bases and J lost 6; bases outside the gene matches: 3. The CDR3 spells CASSYGQGGEQYF. The DNA of the CDR3 is TGTGCCAGCAGCTACGGACAGGGGGGCGAGCAGTACTTC.

The V call is TRBV25-1, the J call TRBJ2-5; perhaps D is TRBD1 or TRBD2 (5 bases each). CDR1 is MGHDK, CDR2 SYGVNS, per germline. V dropped 5 bases and J dropped 5 bases, with 12 bases sitting between them. The CDR3 covers 13 residues. The CDR3 coding sequence is TGTGCCAGCAGTTTCGGGGCTGGGGAGACCCAGTACTTC. Its translation: CASSFGAGETQYF.

The rearrangement joins TRBV28 to TRBJ2-5; 12 positions agree with TRBD1. Looked up from germline, CDR1 is MDHEN and CDR2 is SYDVKM. CDR3 length: 16 amino acids. V lost 8 bases to trimming and J lost 5 bases; unmatched junction nucleotides: 12. The CDR3: CASGLLGTGGMETQYF. DNA for the CDR3: TGTGCCAGCGGACTACTCGGGACAGGGGGCATGGAGACCCAGTACTTC.

V gene TRBV27 combines with J gene TRBJ1-2, with 8 bases matching TRBD1. CDR3 length: 12 amino acids. V lost 10 bases, J lost 7 bases, and 8 bases stayed unmatched. CDR1 is MNHEY and CDR2 is SMNVEV in the germline V gene (reference sequence). For the CDR3, the DNA is TGTGCCACCCAGGACAGGGAACTTGGCTACACCTTC. It codes for CATQDRELGYTF.

The CDR3 sequence: CASSQDYVIAGGDEQFF. In DNA form, the CDR3 reads TGTGCCAGCAGCCAAGATTATGTGATAGCGGGAGGGGATGAGCAGTTCTTC. The chain combines TRBV14 with TRBJ2-1, with 11 bases lining up with TRBD2. V was pared by 0 bases and J by 8 bases, with 9 bases of the junction left unmatched. This CDR3 has 17 residues. CDR1 and CDR2 from the germline V gene are SGHDN and FVKESK.